The sequence of this TCR beta chain was determined in a study of type 1 regulatory T cells. Study at large: T-allo10 is a Tr1-enriched, alloantigen-specific CD4 T cell product made in vitro.

This clonotype is medium-sized by share. Its antigen is unidentified. Graft donor-derived T-allo10 cells were described as host-alloantigen-specific, anergic, and alloantigen-specifically suppressive. TCRdb redid the calling of the reads with MiXCR, one entry per CDR3 protein. The sample lists about 5,800 distinct CDR3 sequences; 25% to 30% were seen once. The CDR3 extends over 14 amino acids. Germline V CDR1 and CDR2: SGHTA, FQGTGA. V lost 5 bases and J lost 4, with 13 bases in between. Specimen: cultured T cells, either the whole culture or a sorted T cell fraction (not recorded which). Subset of the sample: Tr1-enriched cell product generated in vitro against host alloantigens. V and J are TRBV7-3 and TRBJ2-3, with D hard to call. The source is a human donor in good health. Here the CDR3 DNA reads TGTGCCAGCAGCGACCCGACCGGAGCAGATACGCAGTATTTT. This codes for CASSDPTGADTQYF.